The clone carrying this TCR beta chain was seen only a few times. Original methodology: Amplification with reference gene primers provided the estimates of nucleated cell counts. Sequenced by immunoSEQ multiplex PCR; TCRdb stores in-frame clones only, minus some. The V and J calls and clone size were taken over from that table, and D and trimming were inferred from the DNA. This table holds approximately 150,000 clones, 84% found once. Per germline, CDR1 SGHNT and CDR2 YYREEE (reference sequence). CDR3 length equals 14 residues. The V gene lost 3 bases and the J gene lost 4 bases, with 12 bases spanning the gap. The source of the sample is a study of blood T cell repertoires in COVID-19. Looking at the study overall: Spain, Italy and the United States supplied samples that represented acute and convalescent COVID-19.

This sequence was found in a man between 65 and 85 years old with acute or convalescent COVID-19. The sequencing sample was made of peripheral blood. The V and J genes are TRBV5-4 and TRBJ2-3; perhaps TRBD2 as D (5 bases). CDR3 sequence: CASSSQGSADTQYF. DNA for the CDR3: TGTGCCAGCAGCTCTCAAGGGAGCGCAGATACGCAGTATTTT.